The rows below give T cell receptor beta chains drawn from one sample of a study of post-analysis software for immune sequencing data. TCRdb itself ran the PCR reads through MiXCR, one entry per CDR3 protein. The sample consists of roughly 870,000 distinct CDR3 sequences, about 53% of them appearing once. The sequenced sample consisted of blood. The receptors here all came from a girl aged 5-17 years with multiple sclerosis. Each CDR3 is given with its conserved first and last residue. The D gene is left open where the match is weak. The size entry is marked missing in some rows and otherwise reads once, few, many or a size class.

cdr3_aa: CASSSRQAGGQETQYF
cdr3_nt: TGTGCCAGCAGCTCTCGGCAAGCGGGGGGGCAAGAGACCCAGTACTTC
d_call: TRBD2
j_call: TRBJ2-5
clone_size: NA
v_call: TRBV14

cdr3_aa: CASSLANFRRADEQFF
cdr3_nt: TGTGCCAGCAGCTTAGCGAATTTTCGCAGGGCGGATGAGCAGTTCTTC
d_call: NA
j_call: TRBJ2-1
clone_size: NA
v_call: TRBV7-9

cdr3_aa: CASSQSGGDNEQFF
cdr3_nt: TGTGCCAGCAGTCAGAGCGGGGGGGACAATGAGCAGTTCTTC
d_call: TRBD2
j_call: TRBJ2-1
clone_size: few
v_call: TRBV12-3/TRBV12-4

cdr3_aa: CRGNGLAGYNEQFF
cdr3_nt: TGCAGAGGGAATGGACTAGCGGGGTACAATGAGCAGTTCTTC
d_call: TRBD2
j_call: TRBJ2-1
clone_size: NA
v_call: TRBV20-1

cdr3_aa: CAGSASGASNEQYF
cdr3_nt: TGTGCCGGCAGCGCTAGCGGGGCCAGCAACGAGCAGTACTTC
d_call: TRBD2
j_call: TRBJ2-7
clone_size: NA
v_call: TRBV7-9

cdr3_aa: CASSPRPGGGYTF
cdr3_nt: TGTGCCAGCAGCCCTAGACCAGGGGGGGGCTACACCTTC
d_call: TRBD1
j_call: TRBJ1-2
clone_size: NA
v_call: TRBV11-2

cdr3_aa: CSARGDGRGYGYTF
cdr3_nt: TGCAGTGCTAGAGGGGACGGCCGGGGGTATGGCTACACCTTC
d_call: NA
j_call: TRBJ1-2
clone_size: NA
v_call: TRBV20-1

cdr3_aa: CSGLAGGSETQYF
cdr3_nt: TGCAGCGGACTAGCGGGGGGGTCAGAGACCCAGTACTTC
d_call: TRBD2
j_call: TRBJ2-5
clone_size: NA
v_call: TRBV20-1

cdr3_aa: CASRITYSGSTYEQYF
cdr3_nt: TGTGCCAGCAGAATAACGTATAGCGGGAGTACCTACGAGCAGTACTTC
d_call: TRBD2
j_call: TRBJ2-7
clone_size: NA
v_call: TRBV6-5

cdr3_aa: CASSFRTGAWNYGYTF
cdr3_nt: TGTGCCAGCAGCTTCAGAACAGGAGCTTGGAACTATGGCTACACCTTC
d_call: NA
j_call: TRBJ1-2
clone_size: NA
v_call: TRBV7-2

cdr3_aa: CASRNAGTATGELFF
cdr3_nt: TGTGCCAGCAGGAACGCAGGGACAGCCACCGGGGAGCTGTTTTTT
d_call: TRBD1
j_call: TRBJ2-2
clone_size: NA
v_call: TRBV6-6

cdr3_aa: CASSLARTEGEFF
cdr3_nt: TGTGCCAGCAGTTTAGCTCGGACAGAGGGGGAGTTCTTC
d_call: NA
j_call: TRBJ2-1
clone_size: NA
v_call: TRBV12-3/TRBV12-4

cdr3_aa: CSAFWINEQFF
cdr3_nt: TGCAGTGCTTTCTGGATCAATGAGCAGTTCTTC
d_call: NA
j_call: TRBJ2-1
clone_size: NA
v_call: TRBV20-1

cdr3_aa: CASTSPGTSGLYEQYF
cdr3_nt: TGTGCCAGCACATCTCCCGGGACTAGCGGCCTCTACGAGCAGTACTTC
d_call: NA
j_call: TRBJ2-7
clone_size: NA
v_call: TRBV21-1

cdr3_aa: CASSLGRSGFYNEQFF
cdr3_nt: TGTGCCAGCAGCTTAGGTCGTAGCGGGTTCTACAATGAGCAGTTCTTC
d_call: TRBD2
j_call: TRBJ2-1
clone_size: once
v_call: TRBV13